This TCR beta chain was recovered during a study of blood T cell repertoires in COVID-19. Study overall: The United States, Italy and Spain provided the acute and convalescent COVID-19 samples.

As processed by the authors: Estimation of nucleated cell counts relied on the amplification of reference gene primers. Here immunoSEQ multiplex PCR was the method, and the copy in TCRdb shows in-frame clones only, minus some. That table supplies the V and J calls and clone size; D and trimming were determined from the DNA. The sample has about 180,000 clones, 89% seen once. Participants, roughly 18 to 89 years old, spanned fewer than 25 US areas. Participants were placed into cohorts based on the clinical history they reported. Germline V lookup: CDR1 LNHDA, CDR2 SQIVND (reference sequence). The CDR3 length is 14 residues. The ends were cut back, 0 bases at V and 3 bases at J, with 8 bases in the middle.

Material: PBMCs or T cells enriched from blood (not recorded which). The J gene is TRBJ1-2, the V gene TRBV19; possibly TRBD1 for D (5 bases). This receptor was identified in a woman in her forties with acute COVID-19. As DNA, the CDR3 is TGTGCCAGTAGTATAGAGACAGCTTACTATGGCTACACCTTC. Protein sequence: CASSIETAYYGYTF.